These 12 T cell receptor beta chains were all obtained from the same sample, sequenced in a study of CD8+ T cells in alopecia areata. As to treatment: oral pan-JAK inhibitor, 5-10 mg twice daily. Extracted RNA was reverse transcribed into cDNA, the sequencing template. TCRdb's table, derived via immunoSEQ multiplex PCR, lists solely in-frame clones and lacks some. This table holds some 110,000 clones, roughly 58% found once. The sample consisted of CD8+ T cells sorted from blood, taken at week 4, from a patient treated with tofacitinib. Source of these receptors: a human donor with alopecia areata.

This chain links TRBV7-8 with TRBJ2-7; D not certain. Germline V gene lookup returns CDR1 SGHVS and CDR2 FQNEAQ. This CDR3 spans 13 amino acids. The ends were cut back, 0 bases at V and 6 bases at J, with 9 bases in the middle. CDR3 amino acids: CASSLAPDPEQYF. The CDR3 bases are TGTGCCAGCAGCTTAGCCCCAGACCCCGAGCAGTACTTC.

The CDR3 sequence is CSVVVTGHHEQYF. As DNA, the CDR3 is TGCAGCGTTGTGGTTACAGGGCACCACGAGCAGTACTTC. This rearrangement joins TRBV29-1 to TRBJ2-7, with D possibly TRBD1 on 6 matching bases. Germline V gene lookup returns CDR1 SQVTM and CDR2 ANQGSEA. The V end was cut by 4 bases, the J end by 5 bases, with 15 bases between. The length of the CDR3 is 13 residues.

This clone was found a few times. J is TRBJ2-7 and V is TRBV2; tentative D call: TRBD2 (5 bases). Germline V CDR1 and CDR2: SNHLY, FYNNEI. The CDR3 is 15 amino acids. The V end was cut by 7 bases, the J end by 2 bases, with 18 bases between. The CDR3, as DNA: TGTGCCAGCACTCCTCCCGAGGGAAGGGCCTACGAGCAGTACTTC. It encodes CASTPPEGRAYEQYF.

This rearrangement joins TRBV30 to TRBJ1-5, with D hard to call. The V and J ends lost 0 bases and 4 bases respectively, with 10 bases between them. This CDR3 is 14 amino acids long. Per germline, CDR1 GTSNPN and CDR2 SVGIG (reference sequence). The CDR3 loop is CAWSVMTENQPQHF. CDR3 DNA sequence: TGTGCCTGGAGTGTAATGACGGAGAATCAGCCCCAGCATTTT. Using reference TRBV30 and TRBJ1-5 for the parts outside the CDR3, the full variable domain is SQTIHQWPATLVQPVGSPLSLECTVEGTSNPNLYWYRQAAGRGLQLLFYSVGIGQISSEVPQNLSASRPQDRQFILSSKKLLLSDSGFYLCAWSVMTENQPQHFGDGTRLSIL.

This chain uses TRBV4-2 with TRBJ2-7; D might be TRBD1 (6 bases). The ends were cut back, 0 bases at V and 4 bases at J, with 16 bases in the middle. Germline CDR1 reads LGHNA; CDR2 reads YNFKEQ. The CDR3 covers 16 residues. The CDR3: CASSQEGLGGAYEQYF. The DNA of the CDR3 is TGTGCCAGCAGCCAAGAGGGTCTTGGGGGCGCGTACGAGCAGTACTTC.

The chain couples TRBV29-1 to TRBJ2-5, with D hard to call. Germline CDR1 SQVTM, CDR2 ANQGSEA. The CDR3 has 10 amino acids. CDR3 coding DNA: TGCAGTTGGGCCGAAGAGACCCAGTACTTC. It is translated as CSWAEETQYF.

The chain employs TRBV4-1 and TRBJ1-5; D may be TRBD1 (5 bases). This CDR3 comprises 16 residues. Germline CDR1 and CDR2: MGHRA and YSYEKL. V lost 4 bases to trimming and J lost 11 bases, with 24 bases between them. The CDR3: CASSPSAPPGLVAQHF. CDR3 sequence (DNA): TGCGCCAGCAGCCCCTCCGCGCCGCCGGGGCTCGTAGCCCAGCATTTT.

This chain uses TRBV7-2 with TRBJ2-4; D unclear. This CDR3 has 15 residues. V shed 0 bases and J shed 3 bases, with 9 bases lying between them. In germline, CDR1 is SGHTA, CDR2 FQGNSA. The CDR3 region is CASSLASHFKNIQYF. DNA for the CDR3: TGTGCCAGCAGCTTAGCTAGCCATTTCAAAAACATTCAGTACTTC.

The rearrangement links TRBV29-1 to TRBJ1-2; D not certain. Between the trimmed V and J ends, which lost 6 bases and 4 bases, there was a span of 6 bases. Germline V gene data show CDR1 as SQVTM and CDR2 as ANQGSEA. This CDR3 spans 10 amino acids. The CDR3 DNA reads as TGCAGCGTGAGGGCCTATGGCTACACCTTC. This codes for CSVRAYGYTF. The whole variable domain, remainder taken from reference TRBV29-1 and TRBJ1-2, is SAVISQKPSRDICQRGTSLTIQCQVDSQVTMMFWYRQQPGQSLTLIATANQGSEATYESGFVIDKFPISRPNLTFSTLTVSNMSPEDSSIYLCSVRAYGYTFGSGTRLTVV.

CDR3 protein: CASSLRTSGTTDTQYF. As DNA, the CDR3 is TGTGCCAGCAGCTTACGGACTAGCGGTACCACAGATACGCAGTATTTT. V is TRBV7-3 and J is TRBJ2-3; 10 bases fit TRBD2. Germline trimming cut 2 bases from V and 2 bases from J; bases unmatched to any gene: 4. Looked up from germline, CDR1 is SGHTA and CDR2 is FQGTGA. This CDR3 has 16 residues.

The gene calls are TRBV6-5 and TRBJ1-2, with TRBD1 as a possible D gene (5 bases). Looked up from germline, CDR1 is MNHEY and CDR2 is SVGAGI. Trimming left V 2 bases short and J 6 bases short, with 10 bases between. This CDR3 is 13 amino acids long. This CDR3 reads CASSYGGGDGYTF. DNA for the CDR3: TGTGCCAGCAGTTACGGCGGGGGAGATGGCTACACCTTC.

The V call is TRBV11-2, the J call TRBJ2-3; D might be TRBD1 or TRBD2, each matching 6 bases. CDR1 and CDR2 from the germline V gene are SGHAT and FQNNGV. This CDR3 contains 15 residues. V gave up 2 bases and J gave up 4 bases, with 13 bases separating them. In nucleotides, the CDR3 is TGTGCCAGCAGCTTACCGGGGGCTGGGGCAGATACGCAGTATTTT. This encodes CASSLPGAGADTQYF.